This T cell receptor (beta chain) was captured in a study of cytomegalovirus exposure and HLA in healthy donors. General study results and limits: The authors listed roughly 150 TCR beta chains as cytomegalovirus-associated.

In its sample, this clone was seen once. Antigen: not known. Researchers ran the PCR with 60 Vbeta and 13 Jbeta primers. Method: immunoSEQ multiplex PCR; TCRdb's copy keeps in-frame clones and lacks some. The sample holds around 150,000 clones, about three quarters seen once. The CDR3 covers 13 residues. The germline V and J ends were trimmed by 2 bases and 2 bases, with 7 bases remaining between them. Germline loops: CDR1 MGHDK, CDR2 SYGVNS. Though nominally healthy at sampling, donors likely had unrecorded immune exposures. The sequence was obtained from a man in his fifties or sixties in good health and CMV-seropositive. This chain connects TRBV25-1 to TRBJ2-7, with D unclear. The material sequenced was PBMCs. The CDR3 here is CASSEGPPYEQYF. CDR3 nucleotides: TGTGCCAGCAGTGAAGGGCCACCCTACGAGCAGTACTTC.